The clone carrying this T cell receptor beta chain was observed a handful of times. The sample comes from a study of control samples from healthy donors and cancer patients. Method: immunoSEQ multiplex PCR; TCRdb's copy keeps in-frame clones and lacks some. This table has 60,000 to 70,000 clones, 75% to 90% appearing once. Trimming left V 8 bases short and J 7 bases short, with 20 bases between. This CDR3 is 15 amino acids long. The V gene's germline CDR1 is LNHDA and CDR2 SQIVND (reference sequence). Sequences were obtained from PBMCs. The receptor comes from a woman in her fifties or sixties with lung cancer. This rearrangement joins TRBV19 to TRBJ1-4; weak D call: TRBD1 (6 bases). CDR3 protein: CASSQGQMKGEKLFF. The CDR3 DNA reads TGTGCCAGTTCGCAAGGACAGATGAAGGGTGAAAAACTGTTTTTT.